This T cell receptor (beta chain) appears in the sequencing data of a study of PD-1 blockade in classical Hodgkin lymphoma. The overall study: Nivolumab 3 mg/kg was given intravenously every 2 weeks.

This sample's time point: cycle 4 day 1 (C4D1), after six to seven weeks of nivolumab. Relapses following autologous stem cell transplantation were seen in all patients, with brentuximab vedotin exposure varying. A word on this clone: The antigen remains undetermined.

CDR3 size: 15 residues. Germline assignment: CDR1 MNHEY and CDR2 SMNVEV (reference sequence). The V and J ends lost 5 bases and 4 bases respectively, with 16 bases between them. Study findings and constraints: The drivers behind the repertoire differences, possibly disease activity or prior therapy, remain undefined.

This table comes from immunoSEQ multiplex PCR, and its TCRdb copy is limited to in-frame clones, with some not included. The sample has around 25,000 clones, over 55% seen once. The chain employs TRBV27 and TRBJ2-3; no clear D. The sequenced sample was peripheral blood mononuclear cells (PBMCs), obtained before the fourth cycle of nivolumab. This clonotype was obtained from a human donor with classical Hodgkin lymphoma. The CDR3 bases are TGTGCCAGCAGTCCTACCCCCCGGTACCCAGATACGCAGTATTTT. Translating gives CASSPTPRYPDTQYF.